This TCR beta chain derives from a study of glioma-infiltrating T cells after dendritic cell vaccination (dated by TCRdb to 2016 to 2018). Broadly, across the study: The cohort comprised about 15 glioblastoma patients from Phase I and II dendritic cell vaccination trials, 9 newly diagnosed and 6 with recurrent disease. Autologous tumor lysate-pulsed dendritic cell vaccination was administered to the patients between the early 2000s and the early 2010s. The vaccine was prepared from monocyte-derived dendritic cells that were cultured for roughly seven days with IL-4 and GM-CSF and then pulsed overnight with autologous tumor lysate. Each patient got three intradermal injections of the dendritic cell vaccine, spaced at biweekly intervals, in the arm below the axilla. In glioblastoma patients vaccinated with dendritic cells, deep sequencing of TCR beta CDR3 regions served to measure the amount of tumor-infiltrating lymphocytes and to compare repertoires between tumor and blood. Survival after dendritic cell vaccination was correlated with TCR sequencing metrics such as TIL content and the overlap between tumor and blood repertoires.

Results and caveats for the whole study, not just this receptor: TCR clonality showed no direct relationship with survival, which suggests that a diverse polyclonal response may matter. The three-group TCR overlap response model was characterized as speculative, and prospective validation of the model was stated to be required. The cohort was small and heterogeneous, only a few patients had full blood and tumor sets, and even fewer had initial-recurrent tumor pairs. Longer time to progression and overall survival after dendritic cell vaccination were predicted by higher estimated pretreatment TIL content.

The CDR3 measures 16 amino acids from cysteine to phenylalanine. Only CDR3 DNA remains: 48 bases, in frame from the first base. CDR1 and CDR2 were assigned from the germline V gene as SGDLS and YYNGEE. V is pared back by 4 bases and J by 4 bases, with 21 bases lying between the germline termini. Using the immunoSEQ assay, TCRB CDR3 regions were amplified from roughly 2.2 micrograms of genomic DNA, or from all available DNA when less than that was on hand. The multiplex PCR employed 60 forward primers targeting TCR V beta segments and 13 reverse primers targeting J beta segments. Synthetic control templates were spiked into each sample at limiting dilution to estimate reads per starting template. Sequencing produced 87 bp reads on the Illumina HiSeq System. Under the source paper's analysis protocol: PCR and sequencing errors were removed by a nearest neighbor algorithm that merged closely related sequences. TCR overlap was measured as the percentage of unique tumor TCR beta sequences that were also present in the peripheral blood of the same patient. TCRdb retrieved this table from immuneACCESS and kept in-frame rearrangements only. Not all clones are present; in checked studies, unresolved V genes account for under half, and no reason is known for the remainder. V and J calls and clone size are given by that table; D and trimming were obtained from the DNA. The sample has roughly 82,000 clones on record, 70% to 90% of them singletons. The ten largest clones add up to approximately 2.9% of the sample.

Points on this clone: Its antigen is not yet known. Base qualities are not provided; no much larger clone lies one nucleotide away.

Selection of patients required sufficient residual fresh-frozen tumor tissue and over two years of available survival data. Although molecular status otherwise differed among the glioblastoma patients, no patient had an isocitrate dehydrogenase mutation. PBMC were collected before vaccination, two weeks after the third vaccination, and at tumor progression when it occurred. The Qiagen DNeasy Blood extraction Kit was used for extraction of genomic DNA. This specimen was blood, taken before dendritic cell vaccination. The sequence joins TRBV9 to TRBJ2-7; TRBD1 is perhaps the D gene, given 6 matching bases. This TCR derives from a human donor with glioblastoma. The CDR3 sequence is CASSPSYGQPFYEQYF. The DNA sequence is TGTGCCAGCAGCCCCTCATATGGACAGCCGTTTTACGAGCAGTACTTC.